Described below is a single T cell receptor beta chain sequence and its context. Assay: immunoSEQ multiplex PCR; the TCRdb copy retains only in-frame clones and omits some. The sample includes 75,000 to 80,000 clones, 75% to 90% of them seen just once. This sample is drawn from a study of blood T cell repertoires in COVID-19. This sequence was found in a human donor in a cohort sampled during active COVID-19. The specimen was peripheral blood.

The CDR3 here is CASSRGGNEKLFF. DNA of the CDR3: TGTGCCAGCAGCCGGGGTGGTAATGAAAAACTGTTTTTT. The chain employs TRBV11-2 and TRBJ1-4, with D hard to call. Germline V gene data show CDR1 as SGHAT and CDR2 as FQNNGV. CDR3 length: 13 amino acids. The V end was cut by 5 bases, the J end by 4 bases, with 8 bases between.